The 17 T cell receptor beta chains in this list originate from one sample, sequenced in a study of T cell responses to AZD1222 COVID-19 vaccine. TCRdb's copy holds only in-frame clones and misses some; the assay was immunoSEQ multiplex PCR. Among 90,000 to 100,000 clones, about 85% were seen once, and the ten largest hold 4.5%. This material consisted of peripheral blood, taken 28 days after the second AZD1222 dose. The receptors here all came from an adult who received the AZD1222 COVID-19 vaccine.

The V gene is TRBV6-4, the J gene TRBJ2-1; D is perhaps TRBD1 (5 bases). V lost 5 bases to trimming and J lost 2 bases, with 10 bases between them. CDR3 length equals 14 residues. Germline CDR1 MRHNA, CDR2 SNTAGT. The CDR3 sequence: CASSPTVAYNEQFF. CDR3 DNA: TGTGCCAGCAGTCCGACAGTAGCCTACAATGAGCAGTTCTTC.

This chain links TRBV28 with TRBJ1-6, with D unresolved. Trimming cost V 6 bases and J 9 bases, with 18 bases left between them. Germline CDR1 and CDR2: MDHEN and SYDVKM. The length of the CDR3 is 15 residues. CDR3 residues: CASSGEVREVSPLHF. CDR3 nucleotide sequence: TGTGCCAGCAGCGGGGAGGTTAGGGAGGTTTCACCCCTCCACTTT.

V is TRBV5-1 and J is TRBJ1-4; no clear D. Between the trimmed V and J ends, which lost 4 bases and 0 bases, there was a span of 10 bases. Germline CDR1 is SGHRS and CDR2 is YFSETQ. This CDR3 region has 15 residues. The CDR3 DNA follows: TGCGCCAGCAGCGACGCCAAGGCAACTAATGAAAAACTGTTTTTT. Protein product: CASSDAKATNEKLFF.

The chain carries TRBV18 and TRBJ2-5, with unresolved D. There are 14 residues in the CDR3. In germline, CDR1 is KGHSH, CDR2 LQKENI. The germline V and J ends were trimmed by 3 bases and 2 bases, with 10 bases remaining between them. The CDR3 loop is CASSPDLGQETQYF. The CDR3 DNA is TGTGCCAGCTCACCCGACCTGGGACAAGAGACCCAGTACTTC.

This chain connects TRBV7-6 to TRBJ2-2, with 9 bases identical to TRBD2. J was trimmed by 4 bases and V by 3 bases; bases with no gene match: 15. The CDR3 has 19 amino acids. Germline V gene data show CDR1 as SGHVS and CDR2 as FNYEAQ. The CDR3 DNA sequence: TGTGCCAGCAGCTTTTTCGGGCCGGCGGGAGGGTTTGGCACCGGGGAGCTGTTTTTT. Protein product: CASSFFGPAGGFGTGELFF.

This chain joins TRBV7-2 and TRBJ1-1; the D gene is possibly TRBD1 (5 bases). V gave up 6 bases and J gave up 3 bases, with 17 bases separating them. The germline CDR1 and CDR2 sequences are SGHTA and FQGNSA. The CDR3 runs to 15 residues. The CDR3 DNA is TGTGCCAGCAGATTAACGACAGTCATGGACACTGAAGCTTTCTTT. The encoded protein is CASRLTTVMDTEAFF.

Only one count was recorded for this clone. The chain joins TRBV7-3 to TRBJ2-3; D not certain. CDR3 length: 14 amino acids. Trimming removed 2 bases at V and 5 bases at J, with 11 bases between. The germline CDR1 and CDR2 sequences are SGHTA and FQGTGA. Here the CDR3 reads CASSLGPGRDTQYF. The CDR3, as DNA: TGTGCCAGCAGCTTAGGACCCGGCAGAGATACGCAGTATTTT.

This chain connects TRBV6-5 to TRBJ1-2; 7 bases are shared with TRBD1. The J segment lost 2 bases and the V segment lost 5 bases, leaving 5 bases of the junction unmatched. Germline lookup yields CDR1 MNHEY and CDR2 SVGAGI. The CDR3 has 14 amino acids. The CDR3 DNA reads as TGTGCCAGCAGTCGTCCGGGACAGAACTATGGCTACACCTTC. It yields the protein CASSRPGQNYGYTF.

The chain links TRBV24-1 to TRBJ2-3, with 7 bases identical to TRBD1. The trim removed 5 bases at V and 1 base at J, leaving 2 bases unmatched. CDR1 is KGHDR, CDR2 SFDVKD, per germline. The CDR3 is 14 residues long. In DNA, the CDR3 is TGTGCCACCAGTGCCCAGGGGGGCACAGATACGCAGTATTTT. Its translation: CATSAQGGTDTQYF.

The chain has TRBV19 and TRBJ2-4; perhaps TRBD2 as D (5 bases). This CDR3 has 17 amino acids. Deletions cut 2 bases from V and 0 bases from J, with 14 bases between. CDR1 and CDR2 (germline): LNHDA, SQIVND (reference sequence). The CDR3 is CASSIRGGQLAKNIQYF. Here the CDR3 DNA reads TGTGCCAGTAGTATACGAGGCGGGCAGCTAGCCAAAAACATTCAGTACTTC.

The CDR3 DNA sequence: TGCGCCAGCAGCTTGGCCCTGGGCGGACGCACAGATACGCAGTATTTT. It translates to CASSLALGGRTDTQYF. This rearrangement joins TRBV5-1 to TRBJ2-3, with D hard to call. The CDR3 has 16 amino acids. With 0 bases removed from V and 1 base from J, the gap between germline ends came to 12 bases. CDR1 and CDR2 from the germline V gene are SGHRS and YFSETQ.

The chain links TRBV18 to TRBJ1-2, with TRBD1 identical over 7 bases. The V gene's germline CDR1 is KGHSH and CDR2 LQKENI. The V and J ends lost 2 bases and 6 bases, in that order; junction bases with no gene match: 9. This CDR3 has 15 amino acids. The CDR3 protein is CASSPTPDRVNGYTF. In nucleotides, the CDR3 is TGTGCCAGCTCACCAACCCCCGACAGGGTGAATGGCTACACCTTC.

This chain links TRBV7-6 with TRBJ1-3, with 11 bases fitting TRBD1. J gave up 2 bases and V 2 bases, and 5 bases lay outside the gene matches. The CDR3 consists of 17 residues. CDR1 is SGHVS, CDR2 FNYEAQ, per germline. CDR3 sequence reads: CASSLLSGQGAGNTIYF. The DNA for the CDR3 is TGTGCCAGCAGCTTATTATCGGGACAGGGGGCTGGAAACACCATATATTTT. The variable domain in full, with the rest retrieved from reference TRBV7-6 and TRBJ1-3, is GAGVSQSPRYKVTKRGQDVALRCDPISGHVSLYWYRQALGQGPEFLTYFNYEAQQDKSGLPNDRFSAERPEGSISTLTIQRTEQRDSAMYRCASSLLSGQGAGNTIYFGEGSWLTVV.

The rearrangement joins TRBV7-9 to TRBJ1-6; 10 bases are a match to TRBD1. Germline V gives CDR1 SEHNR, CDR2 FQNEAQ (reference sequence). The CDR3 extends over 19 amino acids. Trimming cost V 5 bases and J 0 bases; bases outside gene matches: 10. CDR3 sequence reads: CASSLGGTGVLSYNSPLHF. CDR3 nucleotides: TGTGCCAGCAGCCTTGGGGGGACAGGGGTACTCTCCTATAATTCACCCCTCCACTTT.

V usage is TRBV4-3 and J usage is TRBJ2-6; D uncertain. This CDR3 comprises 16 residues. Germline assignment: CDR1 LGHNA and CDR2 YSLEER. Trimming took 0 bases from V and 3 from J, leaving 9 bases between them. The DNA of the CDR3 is TGCGCCAGCAGCCAAGACCCCGTCGGTGGGGCCAACGTCCTGACTTTC. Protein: CASSQDPVGGANVLTF.

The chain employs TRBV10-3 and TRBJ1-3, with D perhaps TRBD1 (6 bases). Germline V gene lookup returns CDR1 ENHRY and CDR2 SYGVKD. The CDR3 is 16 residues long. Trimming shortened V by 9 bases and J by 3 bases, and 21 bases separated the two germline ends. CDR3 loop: CAITSWGQGDGNTIYF. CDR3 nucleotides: TGTGCCATTACCTCGTGGGGGCAGGGAGATGGAAACACCATATATTTT.

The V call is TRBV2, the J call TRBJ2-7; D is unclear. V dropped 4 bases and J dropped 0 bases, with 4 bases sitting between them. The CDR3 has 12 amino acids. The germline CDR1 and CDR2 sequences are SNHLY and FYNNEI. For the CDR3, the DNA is TGTGCCAGCAGTGTAAGCTCCTACGAGCAGTACTTC. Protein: CASSVSSYEQYF.